This entry features one T cell receptor (beta chain) sequence. The antigen remains undetermined. The data stem from a study of CD8 T cells in ankylosing spondylitis. Study-wide points: Prior literature has documented some motif variants in synovial fluid and blood from reactive arthritis. Roughly 8 highly homologous variants made up a TCR beta motif that seemed to typify ankylosing spondylitis blood. Disease-associated clones were reportedly significantly overrepresented in matched ankylosing spondylitis synovial fluid.

This CDR3 is 12 amino acids long. V was pared by 3 bases and J by 5 bases, with 7 bases between. Germline-derived CDR1 and CDR2 are ENHRY and SYGVKD. Using quantitative 5'-RACE with molecular barcodes, the authors made TCR beta libraries. TCRdb recomputed calls from the 5' RACE reads with MiXCR, one row per CDR3 protein. The data show 300,000 to 350,000 distinct CDR3 sequences, less than 25% seen once. The V gene is TRBV10-3, the J gene TRBJ2-5; D not certain. Sequenced material: blood, either unsorted or a sorted T cell fraction (not recorded which). The sequence derives from a female donor with ankylosing spondylitis or in good health (not recorded which). The CDR3 bases are TGTGCCATCAGTGACCGCACGGAGACCCAGTACTTC. Translated: CAISDRTETQYF.